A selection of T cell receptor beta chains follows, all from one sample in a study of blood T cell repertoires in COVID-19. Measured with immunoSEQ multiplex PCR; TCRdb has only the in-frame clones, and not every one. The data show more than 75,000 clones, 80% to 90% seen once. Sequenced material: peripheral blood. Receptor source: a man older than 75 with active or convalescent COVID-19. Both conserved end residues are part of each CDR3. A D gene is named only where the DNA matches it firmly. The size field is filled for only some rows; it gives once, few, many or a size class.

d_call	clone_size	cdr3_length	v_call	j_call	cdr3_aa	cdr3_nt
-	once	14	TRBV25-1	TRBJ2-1	CASSTQGIYNEQFF	TGTGCCAGCAGTACTCAGGGGATTTACAATGAGCAGTTCTTC
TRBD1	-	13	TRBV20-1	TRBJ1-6	CSASPGGVSPLHF	TGCAGTGCTAGTCCAGGGGGCGTCTCACCCCTCCACTTT
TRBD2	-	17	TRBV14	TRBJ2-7	CASSHSGLAGDRYEQYF	TGTGCCAGCAGCCACTCGGGACTAGCGGGAGATAGGTACGAGCAGTACTTC
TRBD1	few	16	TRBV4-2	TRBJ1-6	CASSQDWDRGRSPLHF	TGTGCCAGCAGCCAAGATTGGGACAGGGGGCGATCACCCCTCCACTTT
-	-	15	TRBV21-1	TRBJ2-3	CASSKLAGVTDTQYF	TGTGCCAGCAGCAAACTAGCGGGAGTGACAGATACGCAGTATTTT
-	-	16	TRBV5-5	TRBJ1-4	CASSSGAIATNEKLFF	TGTGCCAGCAGCTCCGGAGCGATAGCTACTAATGAAAAACTGTTTTTT
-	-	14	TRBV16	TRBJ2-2	CASGTRGTTGELFF	TGTGCCAGCGGTACCAGGGGAACCACCGGGGAGCTGTTTTTT
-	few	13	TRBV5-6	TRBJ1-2	CASSLRGGYGYTF	TGTGCCAGCAGCTTGAGAGGGGGCTATGGCTACACCTTC
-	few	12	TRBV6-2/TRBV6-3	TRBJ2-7	CASSPPFYEQYF	TGTGCCAGCAGTCCCCCCTTCTACGAGCAGTACTTC
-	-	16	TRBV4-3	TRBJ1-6	CASSQDSGAGNSPLHF	TGCGCCAGCAGCCAAGATTCAGGGGCAGGGAATTCACCCCTCCACTTT
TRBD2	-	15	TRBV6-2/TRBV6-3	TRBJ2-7	CASSYSSGRAYEQYF	TGTGCCAGCAGTTACAGTAGCGGGAGGGCCTACGAGCAGTACTTC
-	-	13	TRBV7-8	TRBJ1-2	CASSLDRRDGYTF	TGTGCCAGCAGCTTAGATAGACGGGATGGCTACACCTTC
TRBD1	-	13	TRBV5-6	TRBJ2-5	CASSRGTEETQYF	TGTGCCAGCAGCCGAGGGACAGAAGAGACCCAGTACTTC
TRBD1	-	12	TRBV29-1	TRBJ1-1	CSAGQGTTEAFF	TGCAGCGCCGGACAGGGAACCACTGAAGCTTTCTTT
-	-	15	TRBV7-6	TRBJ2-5	CASSQWTGRGETQYF	TGTGCCAGCAGCCAATGGACGGGAAGAGGCGAGACCCAGTACTTC
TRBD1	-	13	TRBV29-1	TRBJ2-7	CSARTGGDYEQYF	TGCAGCGCTCGGACAGGGGGGGACTACGAGCAGTACTTC
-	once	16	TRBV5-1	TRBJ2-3	CASSILASLAPDTQYF	TGCGCCAGCAGCATTTTGGCATCCCTAGCCCCAGATACGCAGTATTTT
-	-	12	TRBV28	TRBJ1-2	CASSLLGGGYTF	TGTGCCAGCAGTTTACTAGGGGGTGGCTACACCTTC
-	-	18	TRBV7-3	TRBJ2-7	CASSSHPRGTPPYGEQYF	TGTGCCAGCAGCTCACATCCCCGCGGGACTCCTCCCTACGGCGAGCAGTACTTC
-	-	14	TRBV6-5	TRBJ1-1	CASSYAGVDTEAFF	TGTGCCAGCAGTTATGCAGGGGTGGACACTGAAGCTTTCTTT
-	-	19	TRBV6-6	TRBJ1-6	CASSRDRSKQSSYNSPLHF	TGTGCCAGCAGTCGAGACAGATCTAAACAGAGCTCCTATAATTCACCCCTCCACTTT
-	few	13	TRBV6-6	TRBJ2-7	CASSYDSAYEQYF	TGTGCCAGCAGTTACGACTCTGCCTACGAGCAGTACTTC
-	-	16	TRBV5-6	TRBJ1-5	CASSLAPDFSNQPQHF	TGTGCCAGCAGCTTGGCCCCAGACTTCAGCAATCAGCCCCAGCATTTT
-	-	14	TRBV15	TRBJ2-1	CATSRDPGLYEQFF	TGTGCCACCAGCAGAGATCCAGGGCTCTACGAGCAGTTCTTC
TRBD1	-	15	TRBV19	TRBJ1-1	CARKPWTGPWTEAFF	TGTGCCAGGAAACCCTGGACAGGGCCTTGGACTGAAGCTTTCTTT
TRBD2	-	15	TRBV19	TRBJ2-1	CASSSGLAARNEQFF	TGTGCCAGTAGCTCCGGGCTAGCGGCGAGGAATGAGCAGTTCTTC
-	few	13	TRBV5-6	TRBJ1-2	CASSLRGGYGYTF	TGTGCCAGCAGCTTGAGGGGAGGCTATGGCTACACCTTC